The clone carrying this T cell receptor beta chain rates as medium-sized. As yet, its antigen is unknown. Trimming cost V 2 bases and J 5 bases, with 6 bases left between them. Germline CDR1 and CDR2: SGHDN and FVKESK. The CDR3 is 12 residues long. The time point here: sample taken at primary tumor resection. Unsorted tumor, nontumor lung tissue or cryopreserved PBMC supplied the whole RNA. The data were taken from a study of spatial heterogeneity in lung cancer. The study, taken as a whole, reports: For expanded intratumoral alpha and beta TCRs, counts tracked tumor mutation counts.

TCRdb ran MiXCR on the 5' RACE reads and lists one entry per CDR3 protein. The repertoire holds roughly 3,800 distinct CDR3 sequences, with about 5.5% as singletons. This material consisted of lung tumor tissue, taken at surgery. The receptor comes from a female donor with early-stage non-small cell lung cancer. The gene calls are TRBV14 and TRBJ1-1, with no clear D. The CDR3 DNA sequence: TGTGCCAGCAGCCAACGTAGGACTGAAGCTTTCTTT. Protein sequence: CASSQRRTEAFF.